The clone carrying this T cell receptor beta chain was counted only a few times. No antigen is known for it. The sample comes from a study of molecular identifiers for immune sequencing clone quantification. Sorting selected naive CD8 T cells with a CD8+CD4-CCR7+CD45RA+ phenotype. The authors built bulk TCR libraries by previously described methods with listed TCR primers. One entry per CDR3 protein, called by TCRdb with MiXCR from the PCR reads. In the table there are nearly 650,000 distinct CDR3 sequences, around 25% of which are singletons. Findings and limits, study-wide: Barcode collisions between identical TCR molecules could shrink estimates of highly expanded clone sizes. Over 99% of CMV-specific effector molecules, but under 1% of naive ones, were in clones above 20 copies.

This clonotype was sampled from a human donor in good health. Some libraries in this study had Jurkat cell RNA spiked in. Input material: naive CD8+ T cells from blood, with Jurkat cell RNA spiked in. Regarding subset: FACS-sorted CD8+CD4-CCR7+CD45RA+ naive T cells.

CDR3 sequence: CASTGGITEAFF. CDR3 nucleotide sequence: TGTGCCAGTACAGGGGGCATCACTGAAGCTTTCTTT. The chain uses TRBV19 and TRBJ1-1, with 8 bases aligning to TRBD1. Trimming removed 7 bases from V and 4 bases from J; junction bases left unmatched: 2. This CDR3 contains 12 residues. Per the germline V gene, CDR1 is LNHDA and CDR2 is SQIVND (reference sequence).